These 14 T cell receptor beta chains came from one sample sequenced in a study of CD8 T cells in ankylosing spondylitis. TCRdb re-called the 5' RACE reads with MiXCR, one entry per CDR3 protein. The sample lists 200,000 to 250,000 distinct CDR3 sequences, under 12% occurring once. Sequencing was done on a sample of blood, either unsorted or a sorted T cell fraction (not recorded which). These receptors all stem from a male donor with ankylosing spondylitis or in good health (not recorded which).

The rearrangement uses TRBV4-1 and TRBJ1-3; D might be TRBD1 (5 bases). Germline lookup yields CDR1 MGHRA and CDR2 YSYEKL. Trimming took 7 bases from V and 4 from J, leaving 14 bases between them. The CDR3 runs 14 residues. The CDR3 region has the DNA TGCGCCAGCACCCCCAAGGGGTCCGGAAACACCATATATTTT. Its translation: CASTPKGSGNTIYF.

This clonotype was counted ten times or more. The V gene is TRBV12-3 or TRBV12-4, the J gene TRBJ2-3; maybe TRBD2 (7 bases). This CDR3 comprises 14 residues. V lost 0 bases and J lost 5, with 9 bases in between. For the CDR3, the DNA is TGTGCCAGCAGTTTAGCGGGGGGGCGAGATACGCAGTATTTT. The encoded protein is CASSLAGGRDTQYF.

There are many counts of this clonotype. The chain is built from TRBV20-1 and TRBJ2-5; 12 positions match TRBD2. The CDR3 is made up of 14 amino acids. V trimming: 5 bases; J trimming: 5 bases; junction bases outside the gene matches: 6. CDR1 and CDR2 (germline): DFQATT, SNEGSKA (reference sequence). Here the CDR3 reads CSAPLAGGKETQYF. Written as DNA, the CDR3 is TGCAGTGCTCCGCTAGCGGGGGGGAAGGAGACCCAGTACTTC.

In this sample, this clonotype turned up many times. The V and J genes are TRBV11-1 and TRBJ2-7, with 7 bases aligning to TRBD1. Germline CDR1 SGHAT, CDR2 FQDESV (reference sequence). The CDR3 has 18 amino acids. V lost 4 bases and J lost 0; bases outside the gene matches: 15. The DNA for the CDR3 is TGTGCCAGCAGCTCGACGACAGGGAGACACCCCCACTCCTACGAGCAGTACTTC. Protein sequence: CASSSTTGRHPHSYEQYF.

Many counts were recorded for this clonotype. The genes are TRBV2 and TRBJ2-7; 8 bases fit TRBD1. Trimming took 4 bases from V and 8 from J; bases not matched to a gene: 7. Germline values: CDR1 SNHLY, CDR2 FYNNEI. The CDR3 sequence is 13 residues long. CDR3: CASSGEDRGQQYF. DNA of the CDR3: TGTGCCAGCAGTGGGGAAGACAGGGGACAGCAGTACTTC.

This clonotype was seen ten or more times. The chain combines TRBV7-2 with TRBJ1-5; TRBD1 matches 9 bases. The germline V gene encodes CDR1 SGHTA and CDR2 FQGNSA. This CDR3 comprises 15 residues. Trimming cost V 5 bases and J 2 bases; bases outside gene matches: 4. The CDR3 is CASSVQGAGNQPQHF. The CDR3 nucleotides read TGTGCCAGCAGCGTACAGGGGGCCGGCAATCAGCCCCAGCATTTT.

This clonotype was observed many times. This chain uses TRBV2 with TRBJ2-3, with 9 bases lining up with TRBD2. V trimming: 5 bases; J trimming: 1 base; junction bases outside the gene matches: 7. In germline, CDR1 is SNHLY, CDR2 FYNNEI. The CDR3 is 16 residues long. CDR3 region: CASSSTSGLRTDTQYF. The CDR3 DNA sequence: TGTGCCAGCAGTTCGACTAGCGGCCTCCGCACAGATACGCAGTATTTT.

There are many counts of this clonotype. The chain uses TRBV6-1 and TRBJ1-3; D is ambiguous. The germline CDR1 and CDR2 sequences are MNHNS and SASEGT. The V end was cut by 3 bases, the J end by 2 bases, with 8 bases between. The CDR3 has 14 residues. DNA for the CDR3: TGTGCCAGCAGTGAGAACGGTCCTGGAAACACCATATATTTT. Translated: CASSENGPGNTIYF.

In this sample, this clonotype turned up many times. The chain couples TRBV11-2 to TRBJ2-1; D remains ambiguous. There are 16 residues in the CDR3. Germline assignment: CDR1 SGHAT and CDR2 FQNNGV. Trimming pared 1 base from V and 2 bases from J, leaving 12 bases between. The CDR3 sequence: CASSLVIGSPYNEQFF. The CDR3 region has the DNA TGTGCCAGCAGCTTAGTAATAGGGTCCCCCTACAATGAGCAGTTCTTC.

This clonotype turned up a few times. The J gene is TRBJ2-2, the V gene TRBV5-1, with D hard to call. The CDR3 loop spans 15 amino acids. Looked up from germline, CDR1 is SGHRS and CDR2 is YFSETQ. The ends were cut back, 2 bases at V and 8 bases at J, with 16 bases in the middle. The CDR3 DNA reads TGCGCCAGCAGCTTAAGTAGCCCCGACCCGGGGGAGCTGTTTTTT. Translated: CASSLSSPDPGELFF.

This clonotype was seen ten or more times. This chain uses TRBV20-1 with TRBJ1-4; D gene uncertain. Trimming stripped 4 bases from V and 4 bases from J, with 10 bases between. Germline values: CDR1 DFQATT, CDR2 SNEGSKA (reference sequence). The CDR3 contains 13 residues. Here the CDR3 DNA reads TGCAGTGCTACGTACAAGTTTAATGAAAAACTGTTTTTT. This sequence encodes CSATYKFNEKLFF.

This clonotype was observed many times. CDR3 DNA sequence: TGTGCCAGCAGCGTAGCTAGCGGGTTCACAGATACGCAGTATTTT. Protein sequence: CASSVASGFTDTQYF. The chain combines TRBV9 with TRBJ2-3, with 8 nucleotides matching TRBD2. Germline assignment: CDR1 SGDLS and CDR2 YYNGEE. The CDR3 is 15 residues long. V dropped 0 bases and J dropped 2; count of bases not matched to a gene: 2.

This clonotype was seen ten or more times. An end of the junction does not agree with germline; a read error may underlie this. CDR3 sequence: CVSSQLSSYNSPLHF. In nucleotides, the CDR3 is TGTGTCAGCAGCCAACTAAGCAGCTATAATTCACCCCTCCACTTT. The chain recombines TRBV3-1 with TRBJ1-6; no definite D call. The CDR3 spans 15 residues. Germline V gene data show CDR1 as LGHDT and CDR2 as YNNKEL (reference sequence).

In its sample, this clonotype was seen many times. The J gene is TRBJ2-7, the V gene TRBV6-1, with D uncertain. Trimming cost V 7 bases and J 3 bases, with 13 bases left between them. Germline lookup yields CDR1 MNHNS and CDR2 SASEGT. This CDR3 spans 13 amino acids. In DNA, the CDR3 is TGTGCCAGCAAGAAGGGCCAACACTACGAGCAGTACTTC. This encodes CASKKGQHYEQYF.